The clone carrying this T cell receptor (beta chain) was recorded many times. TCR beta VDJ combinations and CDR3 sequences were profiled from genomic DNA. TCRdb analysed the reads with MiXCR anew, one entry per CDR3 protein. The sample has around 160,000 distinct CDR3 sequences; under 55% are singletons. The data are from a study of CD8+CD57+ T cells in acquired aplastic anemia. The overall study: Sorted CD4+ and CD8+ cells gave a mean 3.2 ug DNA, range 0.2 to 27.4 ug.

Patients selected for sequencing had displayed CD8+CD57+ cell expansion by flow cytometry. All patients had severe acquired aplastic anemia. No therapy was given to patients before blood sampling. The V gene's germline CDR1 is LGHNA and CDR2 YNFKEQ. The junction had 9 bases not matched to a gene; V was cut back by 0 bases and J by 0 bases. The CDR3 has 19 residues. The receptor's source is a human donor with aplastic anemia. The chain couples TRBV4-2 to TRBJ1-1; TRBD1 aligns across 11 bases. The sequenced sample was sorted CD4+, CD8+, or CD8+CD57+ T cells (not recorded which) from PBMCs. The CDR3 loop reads CASSQDPWTGGRMNTEAFF. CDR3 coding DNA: TGTGCCAGCAGCCAAGACCCTTGGACAGGGGGCCGGATGAACACTGAAGCTTTCTTT.